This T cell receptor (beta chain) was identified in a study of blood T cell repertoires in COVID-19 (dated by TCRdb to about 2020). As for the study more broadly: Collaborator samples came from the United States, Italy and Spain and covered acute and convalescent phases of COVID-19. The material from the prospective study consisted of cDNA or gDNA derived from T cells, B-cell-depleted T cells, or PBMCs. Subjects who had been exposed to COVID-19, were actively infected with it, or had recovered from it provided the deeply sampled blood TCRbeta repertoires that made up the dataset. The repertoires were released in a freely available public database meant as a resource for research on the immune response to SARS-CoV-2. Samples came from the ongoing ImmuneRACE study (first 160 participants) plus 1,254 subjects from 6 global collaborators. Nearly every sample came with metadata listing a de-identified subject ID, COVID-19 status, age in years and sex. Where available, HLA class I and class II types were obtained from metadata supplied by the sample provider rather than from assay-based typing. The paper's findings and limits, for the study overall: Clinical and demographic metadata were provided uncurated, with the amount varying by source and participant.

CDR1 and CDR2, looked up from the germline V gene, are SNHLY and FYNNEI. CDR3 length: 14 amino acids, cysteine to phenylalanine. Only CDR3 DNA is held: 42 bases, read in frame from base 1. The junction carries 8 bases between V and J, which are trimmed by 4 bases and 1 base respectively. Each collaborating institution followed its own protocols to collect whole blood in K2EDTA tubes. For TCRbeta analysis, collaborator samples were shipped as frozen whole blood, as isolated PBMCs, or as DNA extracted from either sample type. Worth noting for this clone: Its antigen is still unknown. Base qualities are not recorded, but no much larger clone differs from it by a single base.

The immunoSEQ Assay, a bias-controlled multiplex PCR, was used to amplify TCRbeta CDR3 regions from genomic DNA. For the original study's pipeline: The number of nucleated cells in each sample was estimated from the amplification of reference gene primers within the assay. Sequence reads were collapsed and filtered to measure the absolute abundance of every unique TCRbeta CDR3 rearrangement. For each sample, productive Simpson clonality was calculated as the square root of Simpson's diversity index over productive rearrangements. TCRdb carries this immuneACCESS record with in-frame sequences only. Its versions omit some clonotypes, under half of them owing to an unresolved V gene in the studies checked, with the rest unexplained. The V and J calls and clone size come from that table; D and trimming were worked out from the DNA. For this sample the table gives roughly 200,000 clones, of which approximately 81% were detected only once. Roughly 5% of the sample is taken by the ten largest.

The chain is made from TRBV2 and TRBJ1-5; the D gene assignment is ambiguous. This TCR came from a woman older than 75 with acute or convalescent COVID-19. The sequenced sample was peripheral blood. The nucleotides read TGTGCCAGCAGTGGGGCCACCAGCAATCAGCCCCAGCATTTT. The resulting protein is CASSGATSNQPQHF.